Shown below are 23 T cell receptor beta chains from a single sample sequenced in a study of cytomegalovirus exposure and HLA in healthy donors. A multiplex PCR was run with 60 Vbeta primers and 13 Jbeta primers. Sequencing was performed with immunoSEQ multiplex PCR; in TCRdb, only in-frame clones are kept and a portion is missing. This table has 110,000 to 150,000 clones, around 80% appearing once. The sequenced sample consisted of PBMCs. All receptors derive from a female donor in good health and CMV-seronegative.

The chain links TRBV5-1 to TRBJ1-5, with 10 nucleotides matching TRBD1. The junction had 9 bases not matched to a gene; V was cut back by 4 bases and J by 2 bases. CDR1 and CDR2 (germline): SGHRS, YFSETQ. The CDR3 sequence is 17 residues long. In nucleotides, the CDR3 is TGCGCCAGCAGCCCCTGGACAGGGGGAGAGGGCAATCAGCCCCAGCATTTT. Translating gives CASSPWTGGEGNQPQHF.

This rearrangement joins TRBV5-5 to TRBJ1-2; tentative D call: TRBD1 (6 bases). V was clipped by 2 bases and J by 4 bases, with 12 bases between them. The CDR3 is 14 amino acids. CDR1 is SGHKS and CDR2 is YYEKEE in the germline V gene (reference sequence). The CDR3 nucleotides are TGTGCCAGCAGCTTCATAGGGGGTGCCTATGGCTACACCTTC. It encodes CASSFIGGAYGYTF.

Comment on this clone: Germline is not matched at one junction end, which may reflect a read error. This chain joins TRBV15 and TRBJ1-2, with D perhaps TRBD1 (6 bases). This CDR3 has 16 residues. Germline lookup yields CDR1 LNHNV and CDR2 YYDKDF (reference sequence). The CDR3 loop reads CATSRVLGRGNYGYPF. CDR3 nucleotide sequence: TGTGCCACCAGCAGAGTACTTGGCAGGGGCAACTATGGCTACCCCTTC.

About this clone: Other DNA sequences in the sample encode the same CDR3. The chain joins TRBV28 to TRBJ2-7, with 8 bases identical to TRBD1. V was pared by 5 bases and J by 6 bases, with 6 bases of the junction left unmatched. The CDR3 has 13 residues. Per germline, CDR1 MDHEN and CDR2 SYDVKM. Written as DNA, the CDR3 is TGTGCCAGCAGTCTTAGGACAGGGCGCGAGCAGTACTTC. Its translation is CASSLRTGREQYF.

The gene calls are TRBV5-1 and TRBJ1-1, with D perhaps matching TRBD1 (5 bases). Trimming took 2 bases from V and 2 from J, leaving 13 bases between them. The CDR3 has 15 residues. CDR1 is SGHRS, CDR2 YFSETQ, per germline. The CDR3 DNA reads TGCGCCAGCAGCTTTTCAGGGTACGGTAACACTGAAGCTTTCTTT. This translates into CASSFSGYGNTEAFF.

The J gene is TRBJ2-7, the V gene TRBV5-1; tentative D call: TRBD1 (5 bases). Germline V lookup: CDR1 SGHRS, CDR2 YFSETQ. The CDR3 contains 18 residues. Deletions cut 4 bases from V and 3 bases from J, with 26 bases between. Written as DNA, the CDR3 is TGCGCCAGCAGCCATGCCCAAATTGGACCGCAGGGTCTCTACGAGCAGTACTTC. It is translated as CASSHAQIGPQGLYEQYF.

This chain connects TRBV6-4 to TRBJ2-7; 8 bases match TRBD1. The V gene's germline CDR1 is MRHNA and CDR2 SNTAGT. The junction had 11 bases not matched to a gene; V was cut back by 4 bases and J by 3 bases. The CDR3 contains 16 residues. CDR3 loop: CASSGQTGTGCYEQYF. The CDR3 DNA follows: TGTGCCAGCAGTGGGCAGACCGGGACAGGATGCTACGAGCAGTACTTC.

The chain links TRBV7-6 to TRBJ2-7; 8 positions match TRBD1. The CDR3 runs to 14 residues. V was pared by 5 bases and J by 2 bases, with 5 bases of the junction left unmatched. Germline loops: CDR1 SGHVS, CDR2 FNYEAQ. This chain's CDR3 is CASSIRTGPYEQYF. CDR3 in DNA: TGTGCCAGCAGCATACGGACAGGGCCCTACGAGCAGTACTTC.

This clone was detected a few times. The J gene is TRBJ1-5, the V gene TRBV6-6; possible D gene TRBD1, 5 bases. Looked up from germline, CDR1 is MNHNY and CDR2 is SVGAGI (reference sequence). The CDR3 extends over 16 amino acids. V lost 6 bases and J 4 bases, leaving 19 bases between the germline ends. This CDR3 is CASSPPTQGGNQPQHF. CDR3 DNA sequence: TGTGCCAGCAGCCCACCCACCCAGGGTGGGAATCAGCCCCAGCATTTT.

This clone occurred a few times. The chain recombines TRBV6-5 with TRBJ1-1; 10 bases agree with TRBD1. J gave up 5 bases and V 4 bases, and 10 bases lay outside the gene matches. CDR1 is MNHEY, CDR2 SVGAGI, per germline. The CDR3 has 16 amino acids. The CDR3: CASSSGTGAKRTEAFF. CDR3 bases: TGTGCCAGCAGTTCCGGGACAGGGGCCAAACGGACTGAAGCTTTCTTT.

The genes are TRBV28 and TRBJ1-4; TRBD1 aligns across 12 bases. Germline assignment: CDR1 MDHEN and CDR2 SYDVKM. Unmatched junction bases numbered 9, after V lost 8 bases and J lost 2 bases. The CDR3 sequence is 17 residues long. The CDR3 loop reads CASLEGQGAGTNEKLFF. CDR3 sequence (DNA): TGTGCCAGCCTAGAGGGACAGGGGGCGGGTACTAATGAAAAACTGTTTTTT. The entire variable domain, with the rest obtained from reference TRBV28 and TRBJ1-4, is as follows: DVKVTQSSRYLVKRTGEKVFLECVQDMDHENMFWYRQDPGLGLRLIYFSYDVKMKEKGDIPEGYSVSREKKERFSLILESASTNQTSMYLCASLEGQGAGTNEKLFFGSGTQLSVL.

There are a few counts of this clone. The chain couples TRBV9 to TRBJ2-7, with 10 bases aligning to TRBD2. Losses at the gene ends were 4 bases for V and 2 bases for J; bases not matched to a gene: 9. CDR3 length: 16 amino acids. Looked up from germline, CDR1 is SGDLS and CDR2 is YYNGEE. In DNA, the CDR3 is TGTGCCAGCAGCACCTCACTAGCGGGATTCACCTACGAGCAGTACTTC. Protein: CASSTSLAGFTYEQYF.

The rearrangement links TRBV28 to TRBJ2-2; D is undetermined. Germline V gene sequence: CDR1 MDHEN, CDR2 SYDVKM. The CDR3 runs 14 residues. V lost 2 bases to trimming and J lost 1 base, with 5 bases between them. DNA for the CDR3: TGTGCCAGCAGTTTAATTCTGAACACCGGGGAGCTGTTTTTT. Translation: CASSLILNTGELFF.

The rearrangement links TRBV27 to TRBJ2-1, with 11 positions matching TRBD2. There are 18 residues in the CDR3. V lost 5 bases, J lost 7 bases, and 16 bases stayed unmatched. CDR1 and CDR2 from the germline V gene are MNHEY and SMNVEV (reference sequence). CDR3 residues: CASSHRLAGRVFANEQFF. The CDR3, as DNA: TGTGCCAGCAGTCACCGACTAGCGGGAAGGGTATTCGCAAATGAGCAGTTCTTC.

This clone was observed a single time. The V call is TRBV15, the J call TRBJ2-3, with TRBD1 matching 10 bases. Germline-derived CDR1 and CDR2 are LNHNV and YYDKDF (reference sequence). V dropped 0 bases and J dropped 9; count of bases not matched to a gene: 3. The CDR3 covers 14 residues. The CDR3 region has the DNA TGTGCCACCAGCAGAGATGGGGGACAGGGGACGCAGTATTTT. It specifies CATSRDGGQGTQYF.

The chain links TRBV5-4 to TRBJ1-4, with D tentatively TRBD1 (6 bases). V was clipped by 0 bases and J by 5 bases, with 11 bases between them. Germline-derived CDR1 and CDR2 are SGHNT and YYREEE (reference sequence). The CDR3 is 15 amino acids. The CDR3 region has the DNA TGTGCCAGCAGCTTGGAACAGGGAACGAATGAAAAACTGTTTTTT. Amino acid sequence: CASSLEQGTNEKLFF.

The chain is built from TRBV4-1 and TRBJ2-1, with 10 bases that match TRBD2. Per germline, CDR1 MGHRA and CDR2 YSYEKL. V lost 5 bases, J lost 3 bases, and 4 bases stayed unmatched. The CDR3 loop spans 15 amino acids. The CDR3 loop is CASSSLAGDYNEQFF. CDR3 in DNA: TGCGCCAGCAGCTCTCTAGCGGGAGACTACAATGAGCAGTTCTTC.

This clone has a count of ten or more. The chain recombines TRBV7-6 with TRBJ2-2; unclear D gene. V shed 3 bases and J shed 5 bases, with 4 bases lying between them. There are 12 residues in the CDR3. Germline-derived CDR1 and CDR2 are SGHVS and FNYEAQ. The CDR3 DNA reads as TGTGCCAGCAGCTTCGTAACCGGGGAGCTGTTTTTT. Amino acids: CASSFVTGELFF. Looking up the rest from reference TRBV7-6 and TRBJ2-2 gives the full variable domain: GAGVSQSPRYKVTKRGQDVALRCDPISGHVSLYWYRQALGQGPEFLTYFNYEAQQDKSGLPNDRFSAERPEGSISTLTIQRTEQRDSAMYRCASSFVTGELFFGEGSRLTVL.

The rearrangement uses TRBV7-5 and TRBJ2-5; no DNA check was done on the table's D call, TRBD2. TRBV7-5 constitutes a pseudogene. This CDR3 spans 13 amino acids. CDR3: CARSFRTSETQYF. The CDR3 bases are TGTGCCAGAAGCTTTAGGACTAGCGAGACCCAGTACTTC.

J is TRBJ2-7 and V is TRBV30; maybe TRBD1 (5 bases). This CDR3 spans 15 amino acids. CDR1 is GTSNPN and CDR2 is SVGIG in the germline V gene (reference sequence). V was clipped by 2 bases and J by 4 bases, with 18 bases between them. The CDR3 nucleotides are TGTGCCTGGAGTCCTGGGAAGGGGCCAGGGTACGAGCAGTACTTC. Amino acids: CAWSPGKGPGYEQYF.

A remark on this clone: Germline is not matched at one junction end, which may reflect a read error. Distinct nucleotide sequences in the sample also encode this CDR3. The CDR3 bases are TGTGCCTTTAGGGGGTTAGCGGGGGGGCCCTCCCACAATGAGCAGTTCTTC. Residues: CAFRGLAGGPSHNEQFF. This sequence joins TRBV2 and TRBJ2-1, with TRBD2 matching over 11 bases. Germline V gives CDR1 SNHLY, CDR2 FYNNEI. CDR3 length: 17 residues.

This clone appeared a few times. This chain joins TRBV5-1 and TRBJ1-5; D remains unclear. With 0 bases removed from V and 4 bases from J, the gap between germline ends came to 11 bases. The CDR3 is 15 amino acids. Germline assignment: CDR1 SGHRS and CDR2 YFSETQ. CDR3 residues: CASSLGNLENQPQHF. CDR3 nucleotide sequence: TGCGCCAGCAGCTTGGGGAATCTAGAAAATCAGCCCCAGCATTTT.

On this clone: The same CDR3 is also encoded by other DNA sequences in this sample. V and J are TRBV27 and TRBJ2-7, with 10 positions matching TRBD2. CDR3 length: 15 residues. J lost 7 bases, V lost 2 bases, and 8 bases had no gene match. Germline loops: CDR1 MNHEY, CDR2 SMNVEV (reference sequence). This CDR3 reads CASSLELAGAGEQYF. CDR3 in DNA: TGTGCCAGCAGTTTAGAGCTAGCGGGAGCGGGGGAGCAGTACTTC.